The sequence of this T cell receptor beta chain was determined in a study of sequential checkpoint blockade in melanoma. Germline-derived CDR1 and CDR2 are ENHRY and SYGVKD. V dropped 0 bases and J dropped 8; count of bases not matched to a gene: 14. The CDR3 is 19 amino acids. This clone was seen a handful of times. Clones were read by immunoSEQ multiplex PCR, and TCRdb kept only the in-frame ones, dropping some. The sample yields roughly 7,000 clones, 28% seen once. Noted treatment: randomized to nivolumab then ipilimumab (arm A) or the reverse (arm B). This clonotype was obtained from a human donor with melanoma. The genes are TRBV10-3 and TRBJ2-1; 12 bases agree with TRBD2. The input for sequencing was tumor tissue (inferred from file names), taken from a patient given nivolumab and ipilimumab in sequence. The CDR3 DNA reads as TGTGCCATCAGTGAGTCGACGGGTCTAGCGGGAGGGCCGCTGGATGAGCAGTTCTTC. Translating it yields CAISESTGLAGGPLDEQFF.